These T cell receptor beta chains were read from a single sample in a study of cytomegalovirus exposure and HLA in healthy donors. Method: immunoSEQ multiplex PCR; TCRdb's copy keeps in-frame clones and lacks some. The sample lists fewer than 200,000 clones, over 65% seen once, with 0.6% to 0.95% in the top ten. The sequenced sample was PBMCs. The source is a female donor in good health and CMV-seronegative. CDR3s include the opening cysteine and the closing phenylalanine or tryptophan. D genes are given only for firm matches. Clone size is shown for a subset of rows, as once, few, many or a class of expanded clone.

D,V,size,J,DNA,CDR3
TRBD1,TRBV6-1,-,TRBJ2-7,TGTGCCAGCAGTGTGACAGGGGTTAGCTCCTACGAGCAGTACTTC,CASSVTGVSSYEQYF
TRBD1,TRBV19,-,TRBJ1-2,TGTGCCAGTAGCTCGCCAGGACAGGGGAATGGCTACACCTTC,CASSSPGQGNGYTF
TRBD1,TRBV9,-,TRBJ1-2,TGTGCCAGCAGCGTAGGGAGTCAGGGGGCGCGTGGCTACACCTTC,CASSVGSQGARGYTF
TRBD1,TRBV27,-,TRBJ2-3,TGTGCCAGCAGCCCCGGGACAGGGGTTGTAGATACGCAGTATTTT,CASSPGTGVVDTQYF
-,TRBV5-1,-,TRBJ1-1,TGCGCCAGCAGCTTGGACGGTATGAACACTGAAGCTTTCTTT,CASSLDGMNTEAFF
-,TRBV11-3,few,TRBJ2-3,TGTGCCAGCAGCAAGTCCACAGGGAGCACAGATACGCAGTATTTT,CASSKSTGSTDTQYF
-,TRBV7-9,-,TRBJ2-7,TGTGCCAGCAGCTTAGTGGGGGGAAACGAGCAGTACTTC,CASSLVGGNEQYF
TRBD2,TRBV7-8,few,TRBJ2-7,TGTGCCAGCAGAGGAAGCAGCGGGGGCTCCTACGAGCAGTACTTC,CASRGSSGGSYEQYF
TRBD1,TRBV7-2,-,TRBJ1-2,TGTGCCAGCAGCTTCTCCCCCCGGACAGGGGGGTATGGCTACACCTTC,CASSFSPRTGGYGYTF
-,TRBV7-6,-,TRBJ1-1,TGTGCCAGCAGCCGAGCGGGCGGGGTTGTGGAGAACACTGAAGCTTTCTTT,CASSRAGGVVENTEAFF
TRBD2,TRBV5-1,-,TRBJ2-5,TGCGCCAGCAGCTTGGCCGGACTAGCGGGGGCGGCAGAGACCCAGTACTTC,CASSLAGLAGAAETQYF
-,TRBV18,-,TRBJ2-1,TGTGCCAGCTCACCGCGTAGCGGAGGACCCCACGAGCAGTTCTTC,CASSPRSGGPHEQFF
-,TRBV5-8,-,TRBJ2-6,TGTGCCAGCAGCTTGTCGGCCCCAGGGGCTGGGGCCAACGGCCTGACTTTC,CASSLSAPGAGANGLTF
TRBD2,TRBV5-4,once,TRBJ2-3,TGTGCCAGCAGCTTGGCCCCGCGGAGTAGCGGGGGGTCAGATACGCAGTATTTT,CASSLAPRSSGGSDTQYF
-,TRBV5-4,-,TRBJ2-7,TGTGCCAGCAGCCTGAATGACAATGTGCAGTACTTC,CASSLNDNVQYF
TRBD1,TRBV19,-,TRBJ2-2,TGTGCCAGTAGCCATCCCCCGGGACAGGGCGAAAAAACCGGGGAGCTGTTTTTT,CASSHPPGQGEKTGELFF
TRBD2,TRBV9,-,TRBJ2-7,TGTGCCAGCAGTCTTACTAGCGGGAGCTCCTACGAGCAGTACTTC,CASSLTSGSSYEQYF
-,TRBV7-9,-,TRBJ2-5,TGTGCCAGCAGCTTTCCTGAAGGACTATTCCAAGAGACCCAGTACTTC,CASSFPEGLFQETQYF
TRBD1,TRBV5-6,-,TRBJ1-3,TGTGCCAGCAGAAGACGGGACAGGGGAGAAAACACCATATATTTT,CASRRRDRGENTIYF
TRBD1,TRBV2,-,TRBJ2-3,TGTGCCAGCAGTGACCCCCTCGACAGGGGGTGGACAGATACGCAGTATTTT,CASSDPLDRGWTDTQYF
-,TRBV6-5,-,TRBJ1-4,TGTGCCAGCAGTTACTCTCCTTATGAAAAACTGTTTTTT,CASSYSPYEKLFF
-,TRBV25-1,-,TRBJ2-6,TGTGCCAGCAGTGAATATGGCGGTTCATCTGGGGCCAACGTCCTGACTTTC,CASSEYGGSSGANVLTF
-,TRBV9,-,TRBJ2-3,TGTGCCAGCAGCGTAGAAGGGGGAGGGGCCCCCACAGATACGCAGTATTTT,CASSVEGGGAPTDTQYF
TRBD1,TRBV7-2,-,TRBJ2-2,TGTGCCAGCAGCCAGACAGGGGGGCCCGGGGAGCTGTTTTTT,CASSQTGGPGELFF
-,TRBV18,once,TRBJ1-2,TGTGCCAGCTCAACGGACACCTCTAACTATGGCTACACCTTC,CASSTDTSNYGYTF
TRBD1,TRBV6-5,-,TRBJ2-2,TGTGCCAGCAGTTCAGTCACAGGGGCCGGGGAGCTGTTTTTT,CASSSVTGAGELFF